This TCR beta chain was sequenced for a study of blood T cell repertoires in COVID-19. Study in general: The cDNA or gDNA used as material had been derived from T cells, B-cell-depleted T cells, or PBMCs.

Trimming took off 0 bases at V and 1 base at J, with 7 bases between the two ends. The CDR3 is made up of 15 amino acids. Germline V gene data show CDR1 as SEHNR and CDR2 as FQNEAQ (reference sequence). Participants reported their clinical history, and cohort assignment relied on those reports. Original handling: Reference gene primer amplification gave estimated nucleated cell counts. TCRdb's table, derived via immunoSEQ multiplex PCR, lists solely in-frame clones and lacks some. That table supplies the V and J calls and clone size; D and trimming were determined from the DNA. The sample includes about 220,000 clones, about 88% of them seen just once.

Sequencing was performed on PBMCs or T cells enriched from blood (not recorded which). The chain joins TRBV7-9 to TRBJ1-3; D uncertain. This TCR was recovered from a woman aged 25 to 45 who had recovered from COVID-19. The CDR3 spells CASSLAGVSGNTIYF. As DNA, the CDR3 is TGTGCCAGCAGCTTAGCCGGGGTATCTGGAAACACCATATATTTT.